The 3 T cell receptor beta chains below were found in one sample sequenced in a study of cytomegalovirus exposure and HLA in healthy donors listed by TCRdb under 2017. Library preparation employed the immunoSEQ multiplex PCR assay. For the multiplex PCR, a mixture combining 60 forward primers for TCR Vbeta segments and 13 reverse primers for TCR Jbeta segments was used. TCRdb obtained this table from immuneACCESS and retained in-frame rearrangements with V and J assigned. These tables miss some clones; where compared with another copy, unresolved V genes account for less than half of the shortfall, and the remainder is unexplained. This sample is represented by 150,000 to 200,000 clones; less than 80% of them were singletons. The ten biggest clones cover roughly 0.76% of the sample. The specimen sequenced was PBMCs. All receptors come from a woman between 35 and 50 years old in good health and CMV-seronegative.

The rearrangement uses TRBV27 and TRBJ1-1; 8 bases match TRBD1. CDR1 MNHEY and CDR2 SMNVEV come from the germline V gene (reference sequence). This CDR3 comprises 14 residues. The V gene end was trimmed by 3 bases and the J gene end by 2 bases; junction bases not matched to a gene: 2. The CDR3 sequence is CASSLGQANTEAFF. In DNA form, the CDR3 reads TGTGCCAGCAGTTTGGGACAGGCCAACACTGAAGCTTTCTTT.

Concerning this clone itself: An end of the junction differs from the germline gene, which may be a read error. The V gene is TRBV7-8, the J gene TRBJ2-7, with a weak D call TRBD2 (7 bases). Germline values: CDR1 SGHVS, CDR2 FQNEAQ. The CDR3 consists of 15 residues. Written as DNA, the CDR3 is TGTGCCAGCAGCTTATCCCTCGGGGGGCGTTACGAGCTGTACTTC. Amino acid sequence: CASSLSLGGRYELYF.

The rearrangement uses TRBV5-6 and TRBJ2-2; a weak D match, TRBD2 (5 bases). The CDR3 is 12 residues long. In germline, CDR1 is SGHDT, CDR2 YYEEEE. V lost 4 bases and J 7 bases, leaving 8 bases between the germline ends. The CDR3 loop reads CASSPGDGELFF. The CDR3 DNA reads TGTGCCAGCAGCCCCGGGGACGGGGAGCTGTTTTTT.